Listed below are T cell receptor beta chains from one sample, sequenced in a study of T cell repertoires in cytomegalovirus infection. One entry per CDR3 protein results from TCRdb running MiXCR on the reads. This table has 300,000 to 400,000 distinct CDR3 sequences, roughly 9.5% appearing once. Sequences were obtained from PBMCs. These receptors were taken from a human donor in good health (CMV status not recorded). Some clones in this sample may be carry-over from other donors' samples. The conserved cysteine and the conserved F or W are not part of the CDR3 here. The size entry is marked missing in some rows and otherwise reads once, few, many or a size class.

j_call: TRBJ2-3; clone_size: NA; v_call: TRBV7-2; cdr3_aa: ASSDDRGIDTQY
j_call: TRBJ1-3; clone_size: many; v_call: TRBV7-6; cdr3_aa: ASSHGQGAGNTIY
j_call: TRBJ2-7; clone_size: NA; v_call: TRBV15; cdr3_aa: ATSRDFPDRAYEQY
j_call: TRBJ2-4; clone_size: few; v_call: TRBV6-2/TRBV6-3; cdr3_aa: ASSPRGGSGVLKNIQY
j_call: TRBJ2-3; clone_size: few; v_call: TRBV7-8; cdr3_aa: ASSFRVLTDTQY
j_call: TRBJ2-7; clone_size: few; v_call: TRBV12-3/TRBV12-4; cdr3_aa: ASSNEAGVTYEQY
j_call: TRBJ2-5; clone_size: many; v_call: TRBV7-6; cdr3_aa: ASSFGVVETQY
j_call: TRBJ1-2; clone_size: few; v_call: TRBV7-2; cdr3_aa: ASSLGAGGHGYT
j_call: TRBJ2-5; clone_size: NA; v_call: TRBV20-1; cdr3_aa: SARDTIQETQY
j_call: TRBJ2-5; clone_size: many; v_call: TRBV4-1; cdr3_aa: ASSQRQFQETQY
j_call: TRBJ2-2; clone_size: many; v_call: TRBV7-3; cdr3_aa: ASSLGTGGANTGELF
j_call: TRBJ1-2; clone_size: many; v_call: TRBV7-2; cdr3_aa: ASSYGTAAYGYT
j_call: TRBJ2-2; clone_size: few; v_call: TRBV28; cdr3_aa: ASNPPGPRTGELF
j_call: TRBJ1-6; clone_size: NA; v_call: TRBV19; cdr3_aa: ASQQGAKNSPLH
j_call: TRBJ1-1; clone_size: NA; v_call: TRBV30; cdr3_aa: AWSSWMPNTEAF
j_call: TRBJ1-6; clone_size: many; v_call: TRBV27; cdr3_aa: ASSWEGAPLH
j_call: TRBJ1-4; clone_size: many; v_call: TRBV7-2; cdr3_aa: ASSKDRGRLEKLF
j_call: TRBJ2-3; clone_size: NA; v_call: TRBV6-6; cdr3_aa: ASGILDTQY
j_call: TRBJ2-6; clone_size: many; v_call: TRBV6-2/TRBV6-3; cdr3_aa: ASSRDSSGANVLT
j_call: TRBJ1-6; clone_size: few; v_call: TRBV20-1; cdr3_aa: SALTGGLALH
j_call: TRBJ2-7; clone_size: many; v_call: TRBV27; cdr3_aa: ASSPITPGLAGDYEQY
j_call: TRBJ2-1; clone_size: few; v_call: TRBV10-3; cdr3_aa: AIKLASDEQF
j_call: TRBJ1-2; clone_size: few; v_call: TRBV7-9; cdr3_aa: ASSPLTDNYGYT
j_call: TRBJ2-1; clone_size: NA; v_call: TRBV2; cdr3_aa: ASSEWQGAVAEQF
j_call: TRBJ1-2; clone_size: few; v_call: TRBV4-3; cdr3_aa: ASSPQAGRANYGYT
j_call: TRBJ1-6; clone_size: many; v_call: TRBV28; cdr3_aa: ASRKQIGNSPLH
j_call: TRBJ1-3; clone_size: NA; v_call: TRBV11-2; cdr3_aa: ASSAGFIGNTIY
j_call: TRBJ1-1; clone_size: few; v_call: TRBV7-6; cdr3_aa: ASSLAGKGNTEAF
j_call: TRBJ1-1; clone_size: many; v_call: TRBV7-2; cdr3_aa: ASSLGGSTEAF
j_call: TRBJ2-7; clone_size: NA; v_call: TRBV7-8; cdr3_aa: ASSTLAGNEQY
j_call: TRBJ1-2; clone_size: many; v_call: TRBV7-2; cdr3_aa: ASSSEGHTYGYT
j_call: TRBJ1-5; clone_size: NA; v_call: TRBV4-2; cdr3_aa: ASSQESGQRRQPQH
j_call: TRBJ2-1; clone_size: many; v_call: TRBV28; cdr3_aa: ASSFTGGLYNEQF
j_call: TRBJ2-1; clone_size: few; v_call: TRBV10-3; cdr3_aa: AIRDPTSGEYNEQF
j_call: TRBJ2-7; clone_size: many; v_call: TRBV5-6; cdr3_aa: ASSGGAGPYEQY
j_call: TRBJ1-1; clone_size: NA; v_call: TRBV12-3/TRBV12-4; cdr3_aa: ASSDRGRRLDTEAF
j_call: TRBJ2-3; clone_size: few; v_call: TRBV11-2; cdr3_aa: ASSLDTRLAGGGDTQY
j_call: TRBJ2-6; clone_size: few; v_call: TRBV2; cdr3_aa: ASSGLPSGANVLT
j_call: TRBJ1-2; clone_size: NA; v_call: TRBV18; cdr3_aa: ASSPLTAGGGYT
j_call: TRBJ1-1; clone_size: many; v_call: TRBV11-3; cdr3_aa: ASSLDGREGSTEAF
j_call: TRBJ2-1; clone_size: many; v_call: TRBV7-8; cdr3_aa: ASSLEANGGYEQF
j_call: TRBJ2-5; clone_size: NA; v_call: TRBV13; cdr3_aa: ASSLTRTQY
j_call: TRBJ2-2; clone_size: few; v_call: TRBV24-1; cdr3_aa: ATSDFDLLAGDIGELF
j_call: TRBJ2-3; clone_size: many; v_call: TRBV7-2; cdr3_aa: ASSSGLAGALSTDTQY
j_call: TRBJ1-5; clone_size: many; v_call: TRBV6-1; cdr3_aa: ASSELGQQDQPQH
j_call: TRBJ2-1; clone_size: many; v_call: TRBV7-3; cdr3_aa: ASSPGGNEQF
j_call: TRBJ2-1; clone_size: many; v_call: TRBV6-2/TRBV6-3; cdr3_aa: ASKSSMSSYNEQF
j_call: TRBJ1-1; clone_size: many; v_call: TRBV10-3; cdr3_aa: AISMGTATDGTEAF